These T cell receptor beta chains were read from a single sample in a study of T cells in Graves' hyperthyroidism and ophthalmopathy. TCRdb fed the multiplex PCR reads into MiXCR, producing one record per CDR3 protein. This table holds about 700,000 distinct CDR3 sequences, nearly 45% found once. Source material: peripheral blood or thyroid tissue (not recorded which). The receptor set was obtained from an adult man with Graves' disease, either hyperthyroidism or ophthalmopathy (not recorded which). Both conserved end residues are part of each CDR3. A D gene is named only where the DNA matches it firmly. Some rows mark clone size as missing; the rest say once, few, many or name a class of expanded clone.

j_gene	d_gene	abundance	v_gene	CDR3aa	CDR3nt
TRBJ1-5	TRBD1	few	TRBV5-8	CASSFTGTAGPHYQPQHF	TGTGCCAGCAGCTTCACGGGGACAGCCGGGCCGCACTATCAGCCCCAGCATTTT
TRBJ1-5	TRBD1	few	TRBV10-3	CASRDRAGRLPQHF	TGTGCCAGCAGAGACAGGGCGGGCAGGCTGCCCCAGCATTTT
TRBJ1-6	.	many	TRBV5-1	CASSLAGSGRSPLHF	TGCGCCAGCAGCTTGGCCGGGAGCGGCAGGTCACCCCTCCACTTT
TRBJ2-2	.	.	TRBV24-1	CATSDLGKAGTGELFF	TGTGCCACCAGTGATTTGGGCAAGGCGGGCACCGGGGAGCTGTTTTTT
TRBJ1-5	.	many	TRBV2	CASSDGQREPQHF	TGTGCCAGCAGTGATGGACAGCGGGAGCCCCAGCATTTT
TRBJ2-7	TRBD2	many	TRBV6-5	CASRTGLAGSYEQYF	TGTGCCAGCAGGACGGGACTAGCGGGAAGCTACGAGCAGTACTTC
TRBJ2-7	TRBD1	.	TRBV7-9	CASSSGAGGLYEQYF	TGTGCCAGCAGCTCAGGGGCAGGGGGCCTTTACGAGCAGTACTTC
TRBJ1-6	.	many	TRBV19	CASRRDSYNSPLHF	TGTGCCAGTAGACGGGACTCCTATAATTCACCCCTCCACTTT
TRBJ2-2	TRBD1	.	TRBV9	CASSRRQGVNTGELFF	TGTGCCAGCAGCCGCAGACAGGGGGTCAACACCGGGGAGCTGTTTTTT
TRBJ1-3	.	.	TRBV29-1	CSVEEGGYTIYF	TGCAGCGTTGAGGAGGGAGGCTACACCATATATTTT
TRBJ2-7	.	.	TRBV7-9	CASSLPVASGELYF	TGTGCCAGCAGCTTGCCGGTAGCGTCCGGGGAGCTGTACTTC
TRBJ1-2	TRBD1	.	TRBV29-1	CSSEGTDYGYTF	TGCAGCAGTGAAGGGACAGACTATGGCTACACCTTC
TRBJ2-5	.	.	TRBV2	CASRQAGETQYF	TGTGCCAGTAGACAGGCAGGAGAGACCCAGTACTTC
TRBJ1-5	.	.	TRBV20-1	CSPMGNQPQHF	TGCAGTCCCATGGGAAATCAGCCCCAGCATTTT
TRBJ1-4	TRBD1	.	TRBV9	CASSVRQGGKLFF	TGTGCCAGCAGCGTCCGACAGGGGGGGAAACTGTTTTTT
TRBJ2-2	TRBD2	many	TRBV2	CASSEVRESTGELFF	TGTGCCAGCAGTGAAGTGCGGGAGAGCACCGGGGAGCTGTTTTTT
TRBJ2-7	.	few	TRBV20-1	CSASGTDPYEQYF	TGCAGTGCTTCCGGGACCGATCCCTACGAGCAGTACTTC
TRBJ2-2	.	.	TRBV6-1	CASSDAGAPGELFF	TGTGCCAGCAGTGATGCGGGGGCCCCCGGGGAGCTGTTTTTT
TRBJ2-7	.	few	TRBV29-1	CSVVTGAYEQYF	TGCAGCGTTGTAACTGGGGCTTACGAGCAGTACTTC
TRBJ2-7	.	.	TRBV20-1	CSARVGGGGSYEQYF	TGCAGTGCTAGAGTGGGCGGGGGCGGCTCCTACGAGCAGTACTTC
TRBJ1-4	.	once	TRBV10-3	CAIRAMSNEKLFF	TGTGCCATCAGGGCGATGAGTAATGAAAAACTGTTTTTT
TRBJ1-1	TRBD1	.	TRBV11-2	CASSMDRGRVLAFF	TGTGCCAGTAGTATGGACAGGGGGCGAGTCTTAGCTTTCTTT
TRBJ1-1	.	few	TRBV7-9	CASSLHTGNTEAFF	TGTGCCAGCAGCTTACACACAGGGAACACTGAAGCTTTCTTT
TRBJ1-6	TRBD1	many	TRBV20-1	CSADQGAGSPLHF	TGCAGTGCGGACCAGGGGGCAGGTTCACCCCTCCACTTT
TRBJ2-3	.	few	TRBV24-1	CATGSTRGSTDTQYF	TGTGCCACCGGGAGTACCAGGGGATCCACAGATACGCAGTATTTT
TRBJ1-5	.	.	TRBV5-6	CASSLTRQGNQPQHF	TGTGCCAGCAGCTTAACGCGACAGGGCAATCAGCCCCAGCATTTT
TRBJ1-2	.	.	TRBV30	CAWSTPRGANYGYTF	TGTGCCTGGAGCACCCCTAGGGGCGCTAACTATGGCTACACCTTC
TRBJ1-1	.	.	TRBV12-3/TRBV12-4	CASSLDEGGSNTEAFF	TGTGCCAGCAGCCTTGACGAGGGGGGCTCGAACACTGAAGCTTTCTTT
TRBJ2-1	TRBD1	.	TRBV7-9	CASSPRGPGQFF	TGTGCCAGCAGCCCCAGGGGGCCGGGGCAGTTCTTC
TRBJ2-7	TRBD1	few	TRBV20-1	CSARAGTGSHEQYF	TGCAGTGCTAGAGCCGGGACAGGGTCCCACGAGCAGTACTTC
TRBJ1-1	.	once	TRBV25-1	CASSEYGTPGTEAFF	TGTGCCAGCAGTGAATATGGGACACCGGGTACTGAAGCTTTCTTT
TRBJ1-4	.	few	TRBV5-4	CASSEGPGTNEKLFF	TGTGCCAGCAGCGAGGGACCAGGAACTAATGAAAAACTGTTTTTT
TRBJ1-2	TRBD1	few	TRBV2	CASDGQGLSRQANYGYTF	TGTGCCAGCGACGGACAGGGGTTAAGCAGGCAGGCTAACTATGGCTACACCTTC
TRBJ2-7	.	.	TRBV10-3	CAISPDDSYEQYF	TGTGCCATCAGTCCCGACGACTCCTACGAGCAGTACTTC
TRBJ2-7	.	many	TRBV7-8	CASSSDQLAEQYF	TGTGCCAGCAGCTCGGACCAGCTCGCCGAGCAGTACTTC
TRBJ1-6	TRBD1	.	TRBV7-8	CASRPGQGSGSPLHF	TGTGCCAGCAGGCCGGGACAGGGTTCGGGTTCACCCCTCCACTTT
TRBJ2-7	TRBD1	few	TRBV2	CASSPYGQGSKEQYF	TGTGCCAGCAGTCCGTACGGACAGGGATCGAAAGAGCAGTACTTC
TRBJ2-5	.	.	TRBV7-9	CASSLPDRKETQYF	TGCGCCAGCAGCCTTCCAGACAGAAAAGAGACCCAGTACTTC
TRBJ1-1	.	few	TRBV7-4	CASSLGHEAFF	TGTGCCAGCAGCTTGGGGCACGAAGCTTTCTTT
TRBJ1-2	.	.	TRBV7-2	CASSLNNRVIYGYTF	TGTGCCAGCAGCTTAAATAACAGGGTGATCTATGGCTACACCTTC
TRBJ1-4	.	many	TRBV7-9	CASSLGTATNEKLFF	TGTGCCAGCAGCTTAGGAACAGCAACTAATGAAAAACTGTTTTTT
TRBJ2-3	TRBD1	.	TRBV25-1	CASSGGTGSTDTQYF	TGTGCCAGCAGTGGTGGGACAGGGAGCACAGATACGCAGTATTTT
TRBJ1-5	TRBD1	.	TRBV20-1	CSARGIGGGEPQHF	TGCAGTGCTAGAGGGATAGGGGGCGGGGAGCCCCAGCATTTT
TRBJ1-1	.	many	TRBV29-1	CSVETGGGGTEAFF	TGCAGCGTTGAGACAGGCGGGGGCGGGACTGAAGCTTTCTTT
TRBJ2-6	.	many	TRBV7-2	CASSLGAGRGANVLTF	TGTGCCAGCAGCTTAGGGGCAGGGCGGGGGGCCAACGTCCTGACTTTC
TRBJ2-5	.	few	TRBV20-1	CSARDLVTGETQYF	TGCAGTGCTAGGGATCTGGTGACAGGAGAGACCCAGTACTTC
TRBJ1-2	.	.	TRBV13	CASSLKGSYGYTF	TGTGCCAGCAGCTTAAAGGGCAGCTATGGCTACACCTTC
TRBJ1-5	.	.	TRBV19	CASSMESGWSNQPQHF	TGTGCCAGTAGTATGGAGTCAGGGTGGAGCAATCAGCCCCAGCATTTT
TRBJ2-7	TRBD1	.	TRBV6-1	CASRQGAGGTYEQYF	TGTGCCAGCAGACAGGGGGCAGGGGGTACCTACGAGCAGTACTTC
TRBJ1-3	TRBD1	.	TRBV20-1	CSASRQGAISGNTIYF	TGCAGTGCTAGTCGACAGGGGGCAATTTCTGGAAACACCATATATTTT
TRBJ1-2	TRBD1	.	TRBV15	CATSSSRTGGFGYTF	TGTGCCACCAGCAGTTCCCGGACAGGGGGTTTTGGCTACACCTTC
TRBJ1-1	.	few	TRBV20-1	CSASSPNTEAFF	TGCAGTGCTAGCTCACCGAACACTGAAGCTTTCTTT
TRBJ2-7	TRBD2	many	TRBV5-1	CASSQDPAGAQDEQYF	TGCGCCAGCAGCCAAGACCCAGCGGGAGCTCAGGACGAGCAGTACTTC
TRBJ1-5	.	.	TRBV2	CASSLNEGWGQPQHF	TGTGCCAGCAGTTTAAATGAGGGTTGGGGTCAGCCCCAGCATTTT
TRBJ1-2	TRBD1	.	TRBV7-2	CASSAGGGFYGYTF	TGTGCCAGCAGCGCAGGGGGCGGTTTCTATGGCTACACCTTC